This T cell receptor beta chain came from a study of cytomegalovirus exposure and HLA in healthy donors (dated by TCRdb to about 2017). General notes on the study: An earlier analysis of around 600 of the donors reported 250 to 300 Gb of sequence data and some 120 million unique TCR beta sequences from about 200 million T cells. In an earlier analysis of about 590 of the donors, high-throughput TCR beta sequencing was used to judge whether each TCR beta V gene segment behaved as functional or pseudogenic. The number of typed donors differed by locus: about 620-640 for A, B, C, DRB1 and DQB1; 500 to 550 for DQA1; over 600 for DPA1; and around 450 for DPB1. An early release that covered 500 to 800 HLA-typed donors contained approximately 300 gigabases of sequencing data and tens of millions of unique TCR sequences. A later genetic analysis used genome-wide SNP genotypes for about three fifths of the 666 donors, treating that subset as a discovery cohort. HLA typing included class I and class II loci at four-digit resolution. Alongside the repertoire data, information on donor age, sex, ethnicity and CMV serostatus was compiled. Rather than using new phenotypic data, the later analysis identified candidate immune exposures from TCR beta sequences and from how often those sequences occurred across donors. In addition to the first cohort of 666 subjects, a separate validation cohort of 120 different subjects was used. The study combined high-throughput TCR immunosequencing, statistical association of individual TCRs with disease status, and machine learning to predict cytomegalovirus infection status. Across 300 to 400 genotyped donors of the cohort, an average of approximately 240,000 unique TCR beta nucleotide sequences per donor were sequenced, and roughly a sixth of those sequences were non-productive. Four to six DR-DQ haplotypes were handled as single units for association and clustering, since linkage in the cohort was strong. Every discovery cohort repertoire had been produced on one sequencing platform. Among the roughly 410 genotyped donors, 75% to 90% belonged to the genetic ancestry cluster associated with self-reported Caucasian donors. Using immunosequencing, the study profiled T cell repertoires from 640 or so subjects and related those repertoires to cytomegalovirus serostatus. The study was designed to test whether signatures of past pathogen exposure could be identified by cataloging public T cell receptors. A later analysis re-examined previously published TCR beta repertoires from more than 600 donors and added high-resolution HLA genotyping to investigate patterns of TCR occurrence.

Counted from cysteine to phenylalanine, this CDR3 has 13 amino acids. Only the CDR3 DNA stays, 39 bases, in frame from base 1. Ends trimmed: V by 5 bases, J by 3 bases; bases unmatched to a gene: 4. The germline V gene provides CDR1 MDHEN and CDR2 SYDVKM. The method was the immunoSEQ multiplex PCR assay. The multiplex PCR relied on a mix of 60 forward primers for TCR Vbeta segments and 13 reverse primers for TCR Jbeta segments. The CDR3 region of rearranged TCR beta genes was amplified from genomic DNA by a multiplex PCR assay. The amplified TCR beta libraries were sequenced on the Illumina HiSeq System as 87-base-pair reads. The original pipeline was this. A later analysis tallied roughly 80 million unique TCR beta chains across the 666 repertoires, and roughly 11 million of those chains were shared by two or more donors. A nearest-neighbor algorithm error-corrected the raw reads and collapsed the reads into unique sequences, merging closely related sequences to remove PCR and sequencing errors. To assign V, D and J gene segments, CDR3 sequences were aligned to IMGT reference sequences. For a sequence to be retained, a match of at least six nucleotides was required to both a V gene segment and a J gene segment. Rearrangements were classified as productive when the CDR3 lacked stop codons and remained in frame with V and J, and all other rearrangements were classified as non-productive. Following IMGT convention, CDR3 was defined as the stretch from the second conserved V-encoded cysteine up to the conserved J-encoded phenylalanine. In an earlier analysis of roughly 580 of the donors, sequences lacking an unambiguous match to a single V gene segment were excluded. In an earlier analysis of around 600 of the donors, V segments were called functional above 56.7% productive rearrangements and were called segregating when the between-donor standard deviation exceeded 5%. To diagnose cytomegalovirus status from the catalog of TCR beta chain sequences, a statistical classification framework was built. In a later analysis, TCR nucleotide sequences were compared against IMGT/GENE-DB human TR gene sequences so that V and J genes could be assigned. The TCRdist pipeline was used in a later analysis to assign CDR3 sequences and most-parsimonious VDJ recombination scenarios. In a later analysis, each TCR beta chain was defined by its CDR3 amino acid sequence together with its V-gene family, and reads without a unique V-gene family were excluded. As a way to deal with suspected cross-contamination and a sequencing artifact, a later analysis dropped over 550 nucleotide sequences that were highly shared and had low generation probability. A later analysis calculated a clonal expansion index for each public chain from normalized within-repertoire ranks of inferred template counts. A later analysis computed generation probabilities with a VDJ recombination model fitted to out-of-frame rearrangements, and checked the results against IGoR. A later analysis scored TCR-TCR, TCR-HLA and TCR-CMV co-occurrence with hypergeometric tests, applying a repertoire-size bias correction to TCR pairs. In a later analysis, false discovery rates were estimated by permuting HLA or CMV assignments 20 times. A later analysis grouped co-occurring TCRs with DBSCAN, adding TCRdist sequence similarity when clustering within HLA-allele-positive subsets. For co-occurrence clustering, repertoires with fewer than 30,000 or more than 120,000 public chains were excluded, along with about five repertoires with anomalous nucleotide sharing. Here the immuneACCESS table is served through TCRdb, limited to in-frame sequences with V and J called. Missing clones are a known gap in these copies; in checked studies unresolved V genes cover under half, and the rest lacks a known reason. That table furnishes V, J and clone size, whereas the DNA furnished D and trimming. A total of approximately 200,000 clones appear in this sample, 65% to 85% of them only once. Over 1.5% of the sample is held by the ten biggest clonotypes.

The cohort comprised approximately 700 healthy bone marrow donors. All cohort members were sampled while nominally healthy, although unrecorded immune exposures were likely present. The donor tested CMV seronegative and was one of the 352 seronegative cohort members. A peripheral blood sample was provided by each donor, and peripheral blood mononuclear cells were used for TCR beta sequencing. The Qiagen DNeasy Blood Extraction Kit was used to extract genomic DNA from the blood cell samples. Study-wide conclusions, independent of this receptor: At a false discovery rate of 0.05, a later analysis linked about 17,000 TCR beta sequences to specific HLA alleles. An earlier analysis of 587 of the donors showed that most TCR beta V segments appeared in productive rearrangements either about 87% or about 30% of the time, which broadly matched IMGT annotations. It was suggested by the authors that the approach could potentially be generalized to other disease states and immunological phenotypes. Most CMV-associated TCR beta chains appeared to be HLA-restricted in a later analysis, and the HLA associations seemed to be driven largely by CMV exposure. The study listed 170 or so TCR beta chains as associated with cytomegalovirus. In a later analysis, HLA-associated TCR beta chains were found to be more clonally expanded and to have lower generation probabilities than equally common non-associated chains. In a later analysis, several top co-occurrence clusters were reported to appear linked to parvovirus B19, influenza, CMV and Epstein-Barr virus. Linkage disequilibrium might explain the correlated functional status among segregating V segments, but an unknown experimental factor could not be ruled out. Because HLA typing was missing for some donors at each locus, association tests included only the typed subset. When HLA alleles, especially DR and DQ, strongly co-occurred, attributing TCR associations to individual alleles was difficult. Roughly uniform sequencing depth across donors was assumed in presence/absence analyses, although this assumption may not hold. In vitro tests confirmed that a few of the cytomegalovirus-associated TCR beta chains recognize cytomegalovirus antigens. Some IMGT-functional V segments, including TRBV6-2 and TRBV6-3, could not be told apart with the 87-base-pair reads, so those segments were excluded. Because counts were too low, roughly 18 rarely observed V segments, including chromosome 9 orphons, were left out of the earlier analysis of some 640 of the donors. A later genetic analysis associated a missense DCLRE1C variant with V-gene and J-gene trimming of TCR beta chains, and an independent cohort replicated the association. Compared with the approximately 670-donor mean, donors in an Asian-associated ancestry cluster had fewer N-insertions in productive TCRs, according to a later genetic analysis. A further reported finding was that TCR beta sequences accurately predicted the HLA-A and HLA-B alleles for most subjects in the first cohort. In both the original and validation cohorts, the classifier was reported to diagnose cytomegalovirus status with high specificity and sensitivity. A cluster of highly shared sequence variants was judged likely to be a technical artifact of the sequencing pipeline. Immune exposure information for the cohort was limited to CMV serostatus. In a later analysis, TCR association rates were found to vary across HLA loci, with the most associated TCRs seen for DRB1 alleles and the fewest for HLA-C alleles. In this cohort, only TCR beta chains were sequenced, and detectable features were limited by the absence of alpha or paired-chain data. Most TCR sequences were seen in very few donors, while some public TCRs were found in many individuals.

A word on this clone: The clone's antigen remains unknown. No much larger clone is present one base from it, and per-base qualities are unavailable.

The material sequenced was PBMCs. This TCR was recovered from a woman between 18 and 29 years old in good health and CMV-seronegative. The chain uses TRBV28 and TRBJ2-7; 7 central bases correspond to TRBD1. The CDR3 loop reads CASSLRGIYEQYF. The bases are TGTGCCAGCAGTCTCAGGGGGATCTACGAGCAGTACTTC. When the CDR3 is completed using the reference TRBV28 and TRBJ2-7 genes on either side, the full variable domain is DVKVTQSSRYLVKRTGEKVFLECVQDMDHENMFWYRQDPGLGLRLIYFSYDVKMKEKGDIPEGYSVSREKKERFSLILESASTNQTSMYLCASSLRGIYEQYFGPGTRLTVT.